This T cell receptor (beta chain) was documented in a study of cytomegalovirus exposure and HLA in healthy donors. Study-wide results and limits: Diagnosis of cytomegalovirus status made by the classifier reportedly showed high specificity and sensitivity. Presence/absence analyses assumed roughly uniform sequencing depth across donors, which may not hold.

Turning to this clone: The antigen is undetermined.

60 Vbeta and 13 Jbeta primers were used in PCR. The repertoire was sequenced with immunoSEQ multiplex PCR; TCRdb's copy has only in-frame clones and lacks some. Of approximately 210,000 clones listed, 87% were seen once; the top ten hold around 1.4%. The specimen was PBMCs. This sequence originates from a young man in good health and CMV-seronegative.

DNA for the CDR3: TGTGCCACAAGCCGGGACAGGGGGCGGGATGAGCAGTTCTTC. It codes for CATSRDRGRDEQFF. The rearrangement uses TRBV19 and TRBJ2-1; TRBD1 matches at 12 bases. Trimming at V came to 10 bases and at J to 8 bases, leaving 9 bases not matched to a gene. The CDR3 loop spans 14 amino acids. The germline CDR1 and CDR2 sequences are LNHDA and SQIVND (reference sequence).